This T cell receptor (beta chain) was sequenced for a study of control samples from healthy donors and cancer patients. The data were produced by immunoSEQ multiplex PCR, yet TCRdb's version contains in-frame clones alone and is incomplete. Among roughly 150,000 clones listed, about 93% were seen once. The sample consisted of blood. The clonotype originates from a young woman in good health.

The CDR3 here is CASSLSLRQGTTRNEQFF. The CDR3 bases are TGTGCCAGCAGCTTATCCCTTAGACAGGGAACCACTAGGAATGAGCAGTTCTTC. This rearrangement joins TRBV13 to TRBJ2-1; 7 positions agree with TRBD1. This CDR3 is 18 amino acids long. V trimming: 2 bases; J trimming: 7 bases; junction bases outside the gene matches: 17. Germline V gives CDR1 PRHDT, CDR2 FYEKMQ (reference sequence).